Each of the 6 T cell receptor beta chains below was sequenced from the same sample in a study of T cell repertoires and HLA-DP antigens. TCRdb's table, derived via immunoSEQ multiplex PCR, lists solely in-frame clones and lacks some. The sample holds roughly 120,000 clones, 85% to 95% seen once. Their antigen targets remain unknown. The sample was CD4+ T cells from PBMCs. These receptors were collected from a woman aged 18-29 years in good health and CMV-seronegative.

This sequence joins TRBV12-5 and TRBJ2-6, with D unresolved. The CDR3 is 13 residues long. Germline V gene sequence: CDR1 LGHNT, CDR2 FRNRAP. Trimming left V 5 bases short and J 0 bases short, with 2 bases between. The CDR3 DNA follows: TGTGCTAGTGGTAGCTCTGGGGCCAACGTCCTGACTTTC. Protein product: CASGSSGANVLTF.

The chain combines TRBV7-2 with TRBJ1-5; perhaps TRBD1 as D (6 bases). The V gene lost 3 bases and the J gene lost 0 bases, with 9 bases spanning the gap. Germline lookup yields CDR1 SGHTA and CDR2 FQGNSA. The CDR3 is 15 residues long. The CDR3: CASSFKGGSNQPQHF. For the CDR3, the DNA is TGTGCCAGCAGCTTTAAAGGGGGTAGCAATCAGCCCCAGCATTTT. The variable domain in full, with the rest retrieved from reference TRBV7-2 and TRBJ1-5, is GAGVSQSPSNKVTEKGKDVELRCDPISGHTALYWYRQSLGQGLEFLIYFQGNSAPDKSGLPSDRFSAERTGGSVSTLTIQRTQQEDSAVYLCASSFKGGSNQPQHFGDGTRLSIL.

V is TRBV27 and J is TRBJ1-3; TRBD1 might be the D (5 bases). The CDR3 is made up of 16 amino acids. Germline V gene sequence: CDR1 MNHEY, CDR2 SMNVEV (reference sequence). The germline V and J ends were trimmed by 5 bases and 0 bases, with 14 bases remaining between them. The CDR3 region has the DNA TGTGCCAGCAGTATTACAGGTTACGGCTCTGGAAACACCATATATTTT. It translates to CASSITGYGSGNTIYF.

This clone was picked up a small number of times. DNA for the CDR3: TGTGCCAGTAGTATTGCCAGGGCCCATAATGAAAAACTGTTTTTT. Encoded protein: CASSIARAHNEKLFF. This chain connects TRBV19 to TRBJ1-4, with a possible D match to TRBD1 (5 bases). V dropped 3 bases and J dropped 4 bases, with 12 bases sitting between them. The CDR3 consists of 15 residues. Germline lookup yields CDR1 LNHDA and CDR2 SQIVND (reference sequence).

The genes are TRBV27 and TRBJ2-5; 9 bases agree with TRBD1. CDR3 length: 17 amino acids. Losses at the gene ends were 2 bases for V and 2 bases for J; bases not matched to a gene: 9. Germline V gene data show CDR1 as MNHEY and CDR2 as SMNVEV (reference sequence). This chain's CDR3 is CASSLTGGLSRQETQYF. CDR3 coding DNA: TGTGCCAGCAGTTTAACAGGGGGCTTATCCAGGCAAGAGACCCAGTACTTC.

This chain links TRBV9 with TRBJ2-3, with D unclear. Germline V gives CDR1 SGDLS, CDR2 YYNGEE. The CDR3 has 15 amino acids. V lost 1 base and J lost 4, with 13 bases in between. CDR3 DNA sequence: TGTGCCAGCAGCGTATCTTTTGCGTTCGCAGATACGCAGTATTTT. As protein: CASSVSFAFADTQYF.